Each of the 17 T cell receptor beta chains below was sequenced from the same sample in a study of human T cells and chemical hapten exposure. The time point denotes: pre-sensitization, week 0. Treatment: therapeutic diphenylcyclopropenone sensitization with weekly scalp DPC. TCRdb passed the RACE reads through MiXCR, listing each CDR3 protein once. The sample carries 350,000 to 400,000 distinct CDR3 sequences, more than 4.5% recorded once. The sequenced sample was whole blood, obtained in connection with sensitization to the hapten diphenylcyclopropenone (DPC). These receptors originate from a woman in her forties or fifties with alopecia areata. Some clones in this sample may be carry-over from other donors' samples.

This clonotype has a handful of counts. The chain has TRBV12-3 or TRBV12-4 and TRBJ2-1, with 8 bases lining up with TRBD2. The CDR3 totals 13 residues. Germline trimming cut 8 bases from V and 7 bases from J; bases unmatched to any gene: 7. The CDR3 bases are TGTGCCAGCCTACCGGGAGGGGCAAATGAGCAGTTCTTC. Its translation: CASLPGGANEQFF.

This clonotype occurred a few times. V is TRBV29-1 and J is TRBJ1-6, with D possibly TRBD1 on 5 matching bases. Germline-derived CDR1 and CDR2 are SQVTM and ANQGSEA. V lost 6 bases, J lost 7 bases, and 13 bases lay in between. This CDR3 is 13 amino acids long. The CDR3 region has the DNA TGCAGCGTGAATCAGGGCGGCAATTCACCCCTCCACTTT. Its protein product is CSVNQGGNSPLHF.

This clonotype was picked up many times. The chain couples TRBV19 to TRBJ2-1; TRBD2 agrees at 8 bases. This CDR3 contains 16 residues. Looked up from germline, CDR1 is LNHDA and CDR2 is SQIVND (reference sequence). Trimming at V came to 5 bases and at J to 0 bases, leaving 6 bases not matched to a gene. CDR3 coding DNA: TGTGCCAGTAGTGTCGGGACTAGTCGCTCCTACAATGAGCAGTTCTTC. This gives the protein CASSVGTSRSYNEQFF.

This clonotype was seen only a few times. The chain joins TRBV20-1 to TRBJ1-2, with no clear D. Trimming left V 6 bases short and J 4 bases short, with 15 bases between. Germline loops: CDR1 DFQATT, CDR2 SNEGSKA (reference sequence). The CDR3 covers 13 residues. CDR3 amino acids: CSARVQISYGYTF. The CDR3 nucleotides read TGCAGTGCCCGAGTACAGATTTCCTATGGCTACACCTTC.

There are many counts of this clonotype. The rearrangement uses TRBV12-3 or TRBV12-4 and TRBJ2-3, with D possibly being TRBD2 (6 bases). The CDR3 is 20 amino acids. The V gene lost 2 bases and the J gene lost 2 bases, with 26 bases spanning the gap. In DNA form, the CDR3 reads TGTGCCAGCAGTTTATCCCCCTGGATAGCGGAAAACGTTAACACAGATACGCAGTATTTT. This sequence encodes CASSLSPWIAENVNTDTQYF.

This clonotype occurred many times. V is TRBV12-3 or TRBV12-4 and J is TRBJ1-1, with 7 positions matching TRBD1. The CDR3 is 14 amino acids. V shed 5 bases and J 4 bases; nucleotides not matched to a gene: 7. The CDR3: CASSIIQGITEAFF. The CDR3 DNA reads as TGTGCCAGCAGTATAATACAGGGGATCACTGAAGCTTTCTTT.

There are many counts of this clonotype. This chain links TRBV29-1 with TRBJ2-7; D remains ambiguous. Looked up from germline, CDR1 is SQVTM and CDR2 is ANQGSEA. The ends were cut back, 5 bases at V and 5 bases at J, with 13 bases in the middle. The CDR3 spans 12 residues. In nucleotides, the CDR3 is TGCAGCGTTCCCTGGGGTTCCCACGAGCAGTACTTC. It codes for CSVPWGSHEQYF.

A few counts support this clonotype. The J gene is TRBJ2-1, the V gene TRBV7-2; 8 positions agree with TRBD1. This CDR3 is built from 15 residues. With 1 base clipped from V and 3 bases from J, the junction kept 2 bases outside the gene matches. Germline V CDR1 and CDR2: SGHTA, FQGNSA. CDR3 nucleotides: TGTGCCAGCAGCTTAGGACAGGGGTACTACAATGAGCAGTTCTTC. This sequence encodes CASSLGQGYYNEQFF.

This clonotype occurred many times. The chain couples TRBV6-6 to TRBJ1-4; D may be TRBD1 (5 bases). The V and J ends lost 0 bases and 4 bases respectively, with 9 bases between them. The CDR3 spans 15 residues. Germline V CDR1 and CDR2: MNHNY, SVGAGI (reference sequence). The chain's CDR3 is CASSYSQGFNEKLFF. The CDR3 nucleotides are TGTGCCAGCAGTTACTCGCAGGGTTTTAATGAAAAACTGTTTTTT.

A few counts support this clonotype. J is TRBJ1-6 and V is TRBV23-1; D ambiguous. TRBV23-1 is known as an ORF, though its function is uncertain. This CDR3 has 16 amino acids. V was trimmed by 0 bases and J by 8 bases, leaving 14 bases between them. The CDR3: CASSQSLGNQDSPLHF. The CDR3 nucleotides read TGCGCCAGCAGTCAATCGCTAGGGAACCAGGATTCACCCCTCCACTTT.

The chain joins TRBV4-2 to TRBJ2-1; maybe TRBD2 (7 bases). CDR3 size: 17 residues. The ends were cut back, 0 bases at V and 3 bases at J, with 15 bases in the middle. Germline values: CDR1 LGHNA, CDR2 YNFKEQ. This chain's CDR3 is CASSQEKRRGLYNEQFF. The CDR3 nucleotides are TGTGCCAGCAGCCAAGAAAAGAGGCGGGGGCTCTACAATGAGCAGTTCTTC.

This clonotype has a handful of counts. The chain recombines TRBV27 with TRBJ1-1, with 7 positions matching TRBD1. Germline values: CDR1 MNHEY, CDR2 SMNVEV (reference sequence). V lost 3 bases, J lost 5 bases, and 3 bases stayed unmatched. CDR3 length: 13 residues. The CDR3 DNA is TGTGCCAGCAGTTTTGGCAGGGGGACTGAAGCTTTCTTT. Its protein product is CASSFGRGTEAFF.

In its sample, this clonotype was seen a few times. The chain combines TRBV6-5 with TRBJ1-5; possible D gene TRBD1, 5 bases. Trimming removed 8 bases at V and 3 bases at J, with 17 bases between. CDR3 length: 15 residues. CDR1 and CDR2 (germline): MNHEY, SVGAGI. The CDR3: CASASEEGFNQPQHF. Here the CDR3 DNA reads TGTGCCAGCGCCTCAGAGGAGGGGTTCAATCAGCCCCAGCATTTT.

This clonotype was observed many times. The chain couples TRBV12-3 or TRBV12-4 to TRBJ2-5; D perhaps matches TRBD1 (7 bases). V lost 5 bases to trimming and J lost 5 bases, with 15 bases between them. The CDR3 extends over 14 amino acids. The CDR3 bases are TGTGCCAGCAGTCCTCGCAGGGGGGCGGAGACCCAGTACTTC. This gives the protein CASSPRRGAETQYF.

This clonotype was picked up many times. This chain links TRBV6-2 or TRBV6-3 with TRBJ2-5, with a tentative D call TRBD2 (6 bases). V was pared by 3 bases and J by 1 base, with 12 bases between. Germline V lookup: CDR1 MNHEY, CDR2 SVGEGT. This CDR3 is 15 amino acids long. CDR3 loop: CASSYRAGLQETQYF. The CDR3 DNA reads TGTGCCAGCAGTTATAGGGCGGGACTCCAAGAGACCCAGTACTTC.

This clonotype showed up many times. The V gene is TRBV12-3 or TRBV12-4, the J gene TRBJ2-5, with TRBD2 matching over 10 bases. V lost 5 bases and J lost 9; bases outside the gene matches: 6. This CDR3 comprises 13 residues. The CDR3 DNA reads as TGTGCCAGCAGTCTCGGACTAGCGGAGCCCCAGTACTTC. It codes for CASSLGLAEPQYF.

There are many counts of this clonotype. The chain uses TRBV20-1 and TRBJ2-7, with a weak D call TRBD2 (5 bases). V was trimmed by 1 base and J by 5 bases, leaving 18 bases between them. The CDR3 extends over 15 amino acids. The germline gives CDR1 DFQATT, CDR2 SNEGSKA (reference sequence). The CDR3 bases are TGCAGTGCTAGAGTAGGCAGCGGTACGATGAACGAGCAGTACTTC. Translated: CSARVGSGTMNEQYF.